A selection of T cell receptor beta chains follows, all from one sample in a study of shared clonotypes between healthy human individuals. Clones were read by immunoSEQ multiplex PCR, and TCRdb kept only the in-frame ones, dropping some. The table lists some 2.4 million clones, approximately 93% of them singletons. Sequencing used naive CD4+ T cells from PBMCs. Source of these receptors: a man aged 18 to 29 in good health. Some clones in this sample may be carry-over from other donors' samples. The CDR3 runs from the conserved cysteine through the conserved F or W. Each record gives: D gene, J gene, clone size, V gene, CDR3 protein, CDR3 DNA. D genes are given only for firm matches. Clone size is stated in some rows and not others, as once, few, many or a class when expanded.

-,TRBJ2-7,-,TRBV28,CASRPGQQLRQYF,TGTGCCAGCAGGCCTGGACAGCAACTAAGGCAGTACTTC
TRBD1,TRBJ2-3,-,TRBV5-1,CASQSGRGSDTQYF,TGCGCCAGCCAGTCAGGCAGGGGGTCAGATACGCAGTATTTT
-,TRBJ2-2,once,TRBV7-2,CASSLEGSGTGELFF,TGTGCCAGCAGCTTAGAAGGTAGCGGCACGGGGGAGCTGTTTTTT
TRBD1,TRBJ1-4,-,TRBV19,CASSIPTGRNEKLFF,TGTGCCAGTAGTATCCCGACAGGGAGGAATGAAAAACTGTTTTTT
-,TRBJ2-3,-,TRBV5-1,CASSWALTGITDTQYF,TGCGCCAGCAGCTGGGCACTGACGGGGATCACAGATACGCAGTATTTT
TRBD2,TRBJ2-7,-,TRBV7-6,CASRAGTSGSYEQYF,TGTGCCAGCAGAGCCGGGACTAGCGGCTCCTACGAGCAGTACTTC
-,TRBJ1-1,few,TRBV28,CASSLGLMNTEAFF,TGTGCCAGCAGTTTAGGACTCATGAACACTGAAGCTTTCTTT
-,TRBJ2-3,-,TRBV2,CASSYGISTDTQYF,TGTGCCAGCAGTTACGGGATTAGCACAGATACGCAGTATTTT
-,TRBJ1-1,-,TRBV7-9,CASDTRVENTEAFF,TGTGCCAGCGATACCAGGGTTGAGAACACTGAAGCTTTCTTT
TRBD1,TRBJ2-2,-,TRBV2,CASAGTGWTGELFF,TGTGCCAGCGCCGGGACAGGGTGGACCGGGGAGCTGTTTTTT
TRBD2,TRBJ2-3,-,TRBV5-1,CASSLAGLAGTDTQYF,TGCGCCAGCAGCTTGGCAGGACTAGCGGGAACAGATACGCAGTATTTT
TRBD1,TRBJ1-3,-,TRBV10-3,CAISDHTGQGSGNTIYF,TGTGCCATCAGTGATCACACGGGACAGGGCTCTGGAAACACCATATATTTT
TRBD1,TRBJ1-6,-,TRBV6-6,CASRGQGANSPLHF,TGTGCCAGCAGAGGACAGGGCGCTAATTCACCCCTCCACTTT
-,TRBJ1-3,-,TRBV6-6,CASSSRPGNTIYF,TGTGCCAGCAGTTCCCGTCCCGGAAACACCATATATTTT
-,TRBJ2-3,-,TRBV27,CASSLSLGSTDTQYF,TGTGCCAGCAGTTTATCTCTAGGGAGCACAGATACGCAGTATTTT
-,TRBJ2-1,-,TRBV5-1,CASSLEGHEQFF,TGCGCCAGCAGCTTAGAAGGGCACGAGCAGTTCTTC
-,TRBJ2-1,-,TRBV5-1,CASSWGDRFEEQFF,TGCGCCAGCAGCTGGGGGGACAGATTTGAGGAGCAGTTCTTC
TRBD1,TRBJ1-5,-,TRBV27,CASSRDRADQPQHF,TGTGCCAGCAGCCGGGACAGGGCCGATCAGCCCCAGCATTTT
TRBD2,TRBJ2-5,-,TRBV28,CASTAGLAKETQYF,TGTGCCAGCACCGCGGGACTAGCGAAGGAGACCCAGTACTTC
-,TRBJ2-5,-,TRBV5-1,CASSTGKETQYF,TGCGCCAGCAGTACAGGGAAAGAGACCCAGTACTTC
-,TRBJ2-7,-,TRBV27,CASSFSGRGRTYEQYF,TGTGCCAGCAGTTTTTCGGGTAGAGGACGGACCTACGAGCAGTACTTC
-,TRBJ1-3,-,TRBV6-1,CASSEVGLGSGNTIYF,TGTGCCAGCAGTGAAGTGGGACTGGGCTCTGGAAACACCATATATTTT
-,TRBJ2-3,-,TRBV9,CASSVRGTDTQYF,TGTGCCAGCAGCGTTCGAGGCACAGATACGCAGTATTTT
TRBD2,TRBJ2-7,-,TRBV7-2,CASSLPNTPLAGVPYEQYF,TGTGCCAGCAGCTTACCCAACACCCCGCTAGCGGGAGTCCCCTACGAGCAGTACTTC
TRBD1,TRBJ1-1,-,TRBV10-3,CAISGRGPSEAFF,TGTGCCATCAGTGGCAGGGGGCCCTCTGAAGCTTTCTTT
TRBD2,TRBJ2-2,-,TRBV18,CASSPLAGVTGELFF,TGTGCCAGCTCACCTTTAGCGGGAGTTACCGGGGAGCTGTTTTTT
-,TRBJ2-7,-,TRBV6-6,CASSYSGRPTYEQYF,TGTGCCAGCAGTTACTCAGGGAGACCCACCTACGAGCAGTACTTC
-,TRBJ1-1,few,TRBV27,CASYKDENTEAFF,TGTGCCAGCTATAAGGACGAGAACACTGAAGCTTTCTTT
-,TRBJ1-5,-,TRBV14,CASSQVFRGGGGTNQPQHF,TGTGCCAGCAGCCAAGTTTTTCGCGGAGGCGGAGGGACAAATCAGCCCCAGCATTTT
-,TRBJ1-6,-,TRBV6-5,CASTLSVDSPLHF,TGTGCCAGCACCCTCAGCGTGGATTCACCCCTCCACTTT
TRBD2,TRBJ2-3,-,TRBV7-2,CASSLAGSSGSWENF,TGTGCCAGCAGCTTAGCGGGGTCTAGCGGGAGTTGGGAGAATTTT